This T cell receptor (beta chain) comes out of a study of beta chain features in type 1 diabetes (dated by TCRdb to the late 2010s). About the full investigation: Mean age, gender distribution, total cell number and subset yield were not different between patients and healthy donors. A total of 107,917,701 sorted cells were examined across all samples, and the number of cells per subset was strongly correlated with RNA yield. In the study, TCRB repertoires of sorted circulating CD4+ T cell subsets from recently diagnosed type 1 diabetes patients were compared with those of matched healthy donors. Naive and central memory subsets were obtained from all 30 or so donors, but regulatory and stem cell-like memory subsets were isolated from only 8 patients and roughly 8 healthy donors. Results the study describes overall, beyond this receptor: Sequencing cDNA rather than genomic DNA could over-represent highly expressing activated cells, although activation and CD3 levels did not differ between groups. In all four CD4+ subsets, TCRB CDR3 length was moderately but significantly shorter in type 1 diabetes patients. Shorter templates might have been favored by PCR, but patient and control samples were amplified and corrected together, so both groups would have been affected equally by any skew. Only small numbers of individuals were included in the HLA sub-analyses, which left unresolved whether HLA type had any influence on TCRB rearrangement. Naive, central memory and regulatory TCRB repertoires appeared to be more alike among patients than among healthy donors. Fewer insertions and more nucleotide deletions at VDJ recombination sites were observed in patients with type 1 diabetes, implying thymic rearrangement abnormalities.

For this clone: Its antigen remains undetermined. The record has no base qualities; no much larger clone is one base away.

The High Capacity cDNA Reverse Transcription Kit was used to reverse transcribe all of the isolated RNA, meaning that expressed TCRB transcripts were what got sequenced. Deep immunoSEQ sequencing was applied to naive, central memory and regulatory T cell samples, giving an average of about 3.7 million total reads per sample. Sorted cells were lysed in RLT buffer, and RNA was extracted using DNase-treated RNeasy Micro or Mini kits according to cell number. Each cell subset was processed separately to prevent cross-contamination, with patient and healthy donor samples processed together. The immunoSEQ multiplex PCR was used to amplify TCRB sequences from cDNA, generating 87-bp fragments that spanned the CDR3 region. Sequencing of the amplicons was performed on the Illumina HiSeq platform. For the original study's pipeline: PCR bias was computationally corrected using synthetic template baselines, reads within Hamming distance 2 were collapsed, and singletons that could not be merged were discarded. Reads were aligned to IMGT to assign V, D and J genes, CDR3 length, and insertions or deletions at six rearrangement sites. Within each subset, clonotype counts were normalized to the number of sorted cells before true diversity and Gini coefficients were calculated with the tcR R package. The overlap coefficient, calculated on TCRB nucleotide sequences, was used to quantify repertoire sharing. Out-of-frame TCRB sequences from naive cells were analyzed to stand in for the pre-selection repertoire. The table comes from immuneACCESS by way of TCRdb, which keeps in-frame sequences with V and J called. Part of the clones is missing from these tables; in studies checked, under half for an unresolved V gene and the rest for unknown reasons. V and J calls and clone size are as listed in that table; D and trimming were resolved from the DNA. Across this sample there are about 270,000 clones, with around an eighth seen only once. The ten largest clones take up about 0.017% of the sample.

Each donor gave one peripheral blood draw, averaging approximately 0.11 L, which was collected into heparinised tubes. Using a panel that included CD45RO, CCR7, CD25, CD127, CD95 and CD27, naive, central memory, regulatory and stem cell-like memory CD4+ T cells were sorted on a BD FACSAria II. Every sorted population had a purity above 95%. Right away, PBMCs were isolated by Lymphoprep density gradient centrifugation and were stained directly, with no culture step. So that batch effects would be minimized, each experiment stained and sorted samples in pairs, pairing one healthy donor with one patient. After removal of 6 bases from V and 0 bases from J, the junction retains 6 bases not matched to a gene. Inclusive of the bounding cysteine and phenylalanine, the CDR3 is 15 residues long. Only the CDR3 region is kept as DNA, spanning 45 bases read in frame from base 1. The germline V gene gives CDR1 as ENHRY and CDR2 as SYGVKD.

The receptor was derived from a man aged 25 to 40 with type 1 diabetes. Sequencing was performed on naive CD4+ T cells from blood. Sample cell subset or site, as interpreted from the label and publication: true naive CD4+ T cells. In this chain, TRBV10-3 is recombined with TRBJ2-7, and 9 junction bases match TRBD1. The DNA sequence reads TGTGCCATCAGCGAAGACAGGGGGATCTCCTACGAGCAGTACTTC. It specifies CAISEDRGISYEQYF.